The clone carrying this T cell receptor beta chain was detected many times. Its cognate antigen is unknown. The sample belongs to a study of CD8 T cells in ankylosing spondylitis. Points from the study as a whole: Past research had described some motif variants in reactive arthritis synovial fluid and blood. Roughly eight highly homologous variants formed a TCR beta motif that appeared characteristic of ankylosing spondylitis blood. It was reported that disease-linked clones were significantly enriched in matched ankylosing spondylitis synovial fluid. Peripheral blood held disease-linked clones only at relatively low frequency, and these were CD8+.

Researchers built TCR beta libraries using quantitative 5'-RACE with molecular barcodes. MiXCR was run by TCRdb on the 5' RACE reads, yielding one entry per CDR3 protein. The top ten clones hold roughly 3.2% of a sample with fewer than 550,000 distinct CDR3 sequences, roughly 5% of them seen once. Unmatched junction bases numbered 6, after V lost 5 bases and J lost 5 bases. This CDR3 region has 14 residues. The sample taken for sequencing was blood, either unsorted or a sorted T cell fraction (not recorded which). This receptor was taken from a male donor with ankylosing spondylitis. The rearrangement links TRBV12-3 or TRBV12-4 to TRBJ2-5, with 9 bases identical to TRBD2. Here the CDR3 reads CASSLSGSSETQYF. As DNA, the CDR3 is TGTGCCAGCAGTCTTAGCGGGAGCTCGGAGACCCAGTACTTC.